The entry that follows covers one T cell receptor (beta chain) sequence. Its specificity is unknown. The data were taken from a study of blood T cells in healthy people across ages. Study summary: Template switching picked up about one barcoded beta molecule for each two T cells. Points from the study as a whole: Per million T cells, the diversity of TCR beta decreased roughly linearly as age advanced. Researchers report that TCR beta diversity correlated strongly with naive T cell percentage.

A J-beta primer mix and a sample-barcoded 5' primer were used in a second PCR of roughly 7 to 12 cycles. TCRdb called the 5' RACE reads again in MiXCR, with one record for every CDR3 protein. The sample lists about 720,000 distinct CDR3 sequences, about 25% occurring once. The sample also formed part of further work on T cells of mothers and their children. That work states: Thymic selection molds TCR recombination products alike in related and unrelated pairs.

The specimen sequenced was blood. The clonotype was recovered from a boy between 5 and 17 years old in good health.

DNA of the CDR3: TGTGCCAGCAGCAAAGAGGACAGGGGGTTTCAAGAGACCCAGTACTTC. Its protein product is CASSKEDRGFQETQYF. The rearrangement uses TRBV21-1 and TRBJ2-5; TRBD1, the D gene given by the table, was not confirmed from the DNA. TRBV21-1 corresponds to a pseudogene. The CDR3 loop spans 16 amino acids.